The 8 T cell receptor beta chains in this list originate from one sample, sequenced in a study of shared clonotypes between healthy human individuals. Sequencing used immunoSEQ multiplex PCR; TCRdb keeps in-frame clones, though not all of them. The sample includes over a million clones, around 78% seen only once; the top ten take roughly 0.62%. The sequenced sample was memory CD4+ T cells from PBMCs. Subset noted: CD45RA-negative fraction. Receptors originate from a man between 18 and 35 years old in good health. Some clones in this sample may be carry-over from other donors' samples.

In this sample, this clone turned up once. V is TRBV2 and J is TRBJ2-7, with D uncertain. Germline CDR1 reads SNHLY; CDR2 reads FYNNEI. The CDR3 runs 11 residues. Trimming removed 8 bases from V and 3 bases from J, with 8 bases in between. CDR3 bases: TGTGCCAGCGGGCCGGACTACGAGCAGTACTTC. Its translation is CASGPDYEQYF.

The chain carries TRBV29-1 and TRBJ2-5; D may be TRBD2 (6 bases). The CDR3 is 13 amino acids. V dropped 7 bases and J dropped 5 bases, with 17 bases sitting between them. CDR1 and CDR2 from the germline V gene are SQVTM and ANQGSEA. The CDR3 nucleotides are TGCAGCGCCAAGGGGACCCGGGGGGAGACCCAGTACTTC. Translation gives CSAKGTRGETQYF.

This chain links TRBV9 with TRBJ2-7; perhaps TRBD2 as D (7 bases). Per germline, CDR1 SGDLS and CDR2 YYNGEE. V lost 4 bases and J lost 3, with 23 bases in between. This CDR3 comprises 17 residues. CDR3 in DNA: TGTGCCAGCAGCCCAGCCGCTCGGGGGGCGACTGACTACGAGCAGTACTTC. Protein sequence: CASSPAARGATDYEQYF.

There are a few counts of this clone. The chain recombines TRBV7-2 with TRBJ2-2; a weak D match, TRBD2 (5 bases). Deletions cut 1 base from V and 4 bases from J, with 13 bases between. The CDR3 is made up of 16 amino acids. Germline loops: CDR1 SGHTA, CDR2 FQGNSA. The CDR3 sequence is CASSLGASWGTGELFF. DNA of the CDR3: TGTGCCAGCAGCTTAGGGGCTAGCTGGGGCACCGGGGAGCTGTTTTTT.

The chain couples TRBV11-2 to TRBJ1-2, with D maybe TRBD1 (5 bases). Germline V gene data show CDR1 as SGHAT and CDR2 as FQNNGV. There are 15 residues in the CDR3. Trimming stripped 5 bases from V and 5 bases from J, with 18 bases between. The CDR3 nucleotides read TGTGCCAGCAGCCCGCAACCGGCAGGGAATTATGGCTACACCTTC. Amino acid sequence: CASSPQPAGNYGYTF.

The CDR3 sequence: CASSSNQNSNEQFF. CDR3 DNA sequence: TGTGCCAGCAGCTCCAACCAGAACAGTAATGAGCAGTTCTTC. J is TRBJ2-1 and V is TRBV7-3; unclear D gene. The CDR3 consists of 14 residues. Germline V gene data show CDR1 as SGHTA and CDR2 as FQGTGA. Trimming cost V 4 bases and J 7 bases, with 14 bases left between them.

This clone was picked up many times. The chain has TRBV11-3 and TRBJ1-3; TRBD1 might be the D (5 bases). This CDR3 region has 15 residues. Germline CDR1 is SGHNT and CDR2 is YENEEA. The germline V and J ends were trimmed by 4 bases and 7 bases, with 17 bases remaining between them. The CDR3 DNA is TGTGCCAGCAGCTACTCGGGGGGACTTAGGAACACCATATATTTT. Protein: CASSYSGGLRNTIYF.

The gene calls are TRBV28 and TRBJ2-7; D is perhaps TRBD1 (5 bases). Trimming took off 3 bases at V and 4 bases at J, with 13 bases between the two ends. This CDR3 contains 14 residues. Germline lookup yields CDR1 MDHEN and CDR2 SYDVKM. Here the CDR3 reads CASSFFGQSYEQYF. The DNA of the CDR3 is TGTGCCAGCAGTTTTTTCGGACAATCTTACGAGCAGTACTTC.